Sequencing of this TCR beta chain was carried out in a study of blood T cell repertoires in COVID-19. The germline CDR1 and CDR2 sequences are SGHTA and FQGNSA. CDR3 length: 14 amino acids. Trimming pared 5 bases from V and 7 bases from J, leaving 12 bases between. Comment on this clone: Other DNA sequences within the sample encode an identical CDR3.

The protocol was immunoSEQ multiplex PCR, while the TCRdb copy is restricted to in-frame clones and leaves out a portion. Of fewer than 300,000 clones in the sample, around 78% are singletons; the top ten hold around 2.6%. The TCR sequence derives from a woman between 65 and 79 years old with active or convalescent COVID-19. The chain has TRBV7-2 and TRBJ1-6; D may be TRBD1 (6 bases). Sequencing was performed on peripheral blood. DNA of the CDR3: TGTGCCAGCAGCCCAGGGCAGGGGAATTCACCCCTCCACTTT. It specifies CASSPGQGNSPLHF.